This T cell receptor beta chain was profiled in a study of cytomegalovirus exposure and HLA in healthy donors. Germline V CDR1 and CDR2: MNHEY, SMNVEV (reference sequence). Trimming removed 5 bases from V and 4 bases from J, with 18 bases in between. The CDR3 totals 15 residues. The PCR was carried out with 60 Vbeta primers and 13 Jbeta primers. Sequenced by immunoSEQ multiplex PCR; TCRdb stores in-frame clones only, minus some. The sample includes roughly 200,000 clones, over 65% of them seen just once. Material for sequencing was PBMCs. The rearrangement uses TRBV27 and TRBJ2-7; tentative D call: TRBD2 (6 bases). The clonotype was recovered from a man aged 55 to 70 in good health and CMV-seronegative. This chain's CDR3 is CASSHDGRGGYEQYF. As DNA, the CDR3 is TGTGCCAGCAGTCACGATGGGCGGGGCGGGTACGAGCAGTACTTC.